This is a list of T cell receptor beta chains from one sample in a study of human T cells and chemical hapten exposure. Each CDR3 protein is one row after TCRdb ran MiXCR on the 5' RACE reads. This table has fewer than 150,000 distinct CDR3 sequences, 19% appearing once. These receptors came from a human donor in good health. CDR3s include the opening cysteine and the closing phenylalanine or tryptophan. D genes are given only for firm matches. Clone size is not always given. Where it is, it says once, few, many or a class for expanded clones.

d_call	v_call	j_call	cdr3_length	clone_size	cdr3_nt	cdr3_aa
TRBD1	TRBV13	TRBJ1-5	14	few	TGTGCCAGCAGCTCCGGGACAGGGAATCAGCCCCAGCATTTT	CASSSGTGNQPQHF
NA	TRBV14	TRBJ2-5	12	NA	TGTGCCAGCAGCCAAAACCAAGAGACCCAGTACTTC	CASSQNQETQYF
NA	TRBV11-2	TRBJ1-1	13	few	TGTGCCAGCAGCTTAGGGACTCATACTGAAGCTTTCTTT	CASSLGTHTEAFF
TRBD2	TRBV13	TRBJ2-1	15	NA	TGTGCCAGCAGCTCTACTAGCGTGTCCTACAATGAGCAGTTCTTC	CASSSTSVSYNEQFF
NA	TRBV7-3	TRBJ2-3	14	NA	TGTGCCAGCAGCCCCCGCGGTCGCACAGATACGCAGTATTTT	CASSPRGRTDTQYF
TRBD2	TRBV12-3/TRBV12-4	TRBJ2-3	16	NA	TGTGCCAGCAGAAAGAATAGCGGGATACACAAGATGACGCAGTATTTT	CASRKNSGIHKMTQYF
TRBD1	TRBV7-2	TRBJ1-6	14	few	TGTGCCAGCAGCTTGACAGGGATGAATTCACCCCTCCACTTT	CASSLTGMNSPLHF
NA	TRBV6-5	TRBJ2-6	15	few	TGTGCCAGCTCTTCCCGGGGATCTGGGGCCAACGTCCTGACTTTC	CASSSRGSGANVLTF
TRBD2	TRBV20-1	TRBJ2-7	15	NA	TGCAGTGCCCTAGGACTAGCGGGCGTCTACTACGAGCAGTACTTC	CSALGLAGVYYEQYF
NA	TRBV5-1	TRBJ2-7	12	NA	TGCGCCAGCAGCCCGGGGAGGCCCGAGCAGTACTTC	CASSPGRPEQYF
NA	TRBV7-2	TRBJ1-2	13	few	TGTGCCAGCAGCTTAGACCGATACTATGGCTACACCTTC	CASSLDRYYGYTF
TRBD1	TRBV5-1	TRBJ2-7	16	NA	TGCGCCAGCAGCCTAAGGACAGGGGGCAGCTCCTACGAGCAGTACTTC	CASSLRTGGSSYEQYF
TRBD2	TRBV19	TRBJ2-1	16	few	TGTGCCAGTAGCCCCGATCGAGCGGGAGGCGACAATGAGCAGTTCTTC	CASSPDRAGGDNEQFF
TRBD2	TRBV6-2/TRBV6-3	TRBJ2-7	14	few	TGTGCCAGCAGTTATGGAGCGGGAAGTAGCGAGCAGTACTTC	CASSYGAGSSEQYF
TRBD2	TRBV10-2	TRBJ2-4	16	NA	TGCGCCAGCAGTGAGTCAGGTGGCGGGAGCCCCAACATTCAGTACTTC	CASSESGGGSPNIQYF
NA	TRBV11-2	TRBJ2-3	15	NA	TGTGCCAGCAGGACAATTAGGGAAAGCACAGATACGCAGTATTTT	CASRTIRESTDTQYF
TRBD2	TRBV6-2/TRBV6-3	TRBJ2-2	15	few	TGTGCCAGCAGGAGCGGGAGGGGCCGCACCGGGGAGCTGTTTTTT	CASRSGRGRTGELFF
NA	TRBV28	TRBJ2-3	15	few	TGTGCCAGCAGGCGGGGAGGGGGAGGAACAGATACGCAGTATTTT	CASRRGGGGTDTQYF
NA	TRBV19	TRBJ2-2	17	few	TGTGCCAGTAGTATAACAGGGAAGGGGTTGGACACCGGGGAGCTGTTTTTT	CASSITGKGLDTGELFF
NA	TRBV11-2	TRBJ2-5	13	few	TGTGCCAGCAGTAAGGGGTATCAAGAGACCCAGTACTTC	CASSKGYQETQYF
NA	TRBV5-1	TRBJ1-3	16	NA	TGCGCCAGCAGCTTGGCCGGACGGAACTCTGGAAACACCATATATTTT	CASSLAGRNSGNTIYF
NA	TRBV2	TRBJ1-5	16	NA	TGTGCCAGCAGTGAAGGGGGCCGGAGGGGCAATCAGCCCCAGCATTTT	CASSEGGRRGNQPQHF
TRBD1	TRBV27	TRBJ2-5	17	many	TGTGCCAGCAGTTTCCTTCCGGGACAGAATCCTCAAGAGACCCAGTACTTC	CASSFLPGQNPQETQYF
NA	TRBV7-2	TRBJ2-7	14	few	TGTGCCAGCAGCTCGGCTAGAGTGCCCTACGAGCAGTACTTC	CASSSARVPYEQYF
NA	TRBV7-9	TRBJ1-2	11	NA	TGTGCCAGCAGCTTAGAACCTGGCTACACCTTC	CASSLEPGYTF
NA	TRBV10-3	TRBJ2-7	13	few	TGTGCCATGAGTGCCCTTAGTGCCTCCGAGCAGTACTTC	CAMSALSASEQYF
NA	TRBV7-6	TRBJ1-6	15	few	TGTGCCAGCAGCCCCGACATTAGTCAAAATTCACCCCTCCACTTT	CASSPDISQNSPLHF
TRBD1	TRBV3-1	TRBJ2-7	15	NA	TGTGCCAGCAGCCAAGAAGGGACAGCCGCCTACGAGCAGTACTTC	CASSQEGTAAYEQYF
NA	TRBV30	TRBJ1-5	17	few	TGTGCCTGGAGTGTGAATCCCATGAAAAAAGTGGAACAGCCCCAGCATTTT	CAWSVNPMKKVEQPQHF
NA	TRBV11-2	TRBJ1-1	15	NA	TGTGCCAGCAGCTTCCTGATGGGGCAGAACACTGAAGCTTTCTTT	CASSFLMGQNTEAFF
NA	TRBV18	TRBJ1-6	13	NA	TGTGCCAGCTCACCCGACCCGTCATCACCCCTCCACTTT	CASSPDPSSPLHF
NA	TRBV12-3/TRBV12-4	TRBJ1-2	12	once	TGTGCCAGCAGTTACGGCCAGAGGGGCTACACCTTC	CASSYGQRGYTF
NA	TRBV19	TRBJ2-1	19	NA	TGTGCCAGTAGTATGATTTTCGGGACCGGCGGGCACCCTTACAATGAGCAGTTCTTC	CASSMIFGTGGHPYNEQFF
TRBD1	TRBV28	TRBJ2-1	15	few	TGTGCCAGCAGTTCAGGGTCGGGACAGTTCAATGAGCAGTTCTTC	CASSSGSGQFNEQFF
NA	TRBV3-1	TRBJ2-1	17	few	TGTGCCAGCAGCCAAGATCTAGCCAGGGGCACCTACAATGAGCAGTTCTTC	CASSQDLARGTYNEQFF
TRBD1	TRBV3-1	TRBJ2-7	12	once	TGTGCCAGCAGCAACAGGGGGAACGAGCAGTACTTC	CASSNRGNEQYF
NA	TRBV7-2	TRBJ2-7	17	few	TGTGCCAGCAGCTTAAGGGTCCGGCAGCCTAGCTCCTACGAGCAGTACTTC	CASSLRVRQPSSYEQYF
NA	TRBV27	TRBJ2-1	17	NA	TGTGCCAGCAGTTTATGGTCCGGGTCTGGGAGTTACAATGAGCAGTTCTTC	CASSLWSGSGSYNEQFF
NA	TRBV5-4	TRBJ2-5	14	NA	TGTGCCAGCAGCTTGCCTGACAGGCCAGAGACCCAGTACTTC	CASSLPDRPETQYF
NA	TRBV7-9	TRBJ2-3	14	few	TGTGCCAGCAGCTTTAGGCTACGCACAGATACGCAGTATTTT	CASSFRLRTDTQYF
NA	TRBV19	TRBJ2-2	15	NA	TGTGCCAGTAGAGGAAAGAGGCCGAACACCGGGGAGCTGTTTTTT	CASRGKRPNTGELFF
NA	TRBV14	TRBJ2-3	18	few	TGTGCCAGCTCCCCTTTTGGGGGCCTCCGAACCCCCACAGATACGCAGTATTTT	CASSPFGGLRTPTDTQYF
NA	TRBV25-1	TRBJ2-7	15	NA	TGTGCCAGCAGTGAATCGGGGGCGACCCGCTACGAGCAGTACTTC	CASSESGATRYEQYF
NA	TRBV5-4	TRBJ2-7	13	NA	TGTGCCAGCAGCTTTCCGGAAAAGTACGAGCAGTACTTC	CASSFPEKYEQYF
NA	TRBV18	TRBJ2-4	17	few	TGTGCCAGCTCACCACTTGCAGGGGGGAAGGCCAAAAACATTCAGTACTTC	CASSPLAGGKAKNIQYF
NA	TRBV4-1	TRBJ2-1	16	few	TGCGCCAGCAGCCACATGGCACGGCAGGCCTACAATGAGCAGTTCTTC	CASSHMARQAYNEQFF
TRBD2	TRBV20-1	TRBJ2-2	17	NA	TGCAGTGCTAGAGCCTCCGGGACTAGTTTGGGCACCGGGGAGCTGTTTTTT	CSARASGTSLGTGELFF
NA	TRBV29-1	TRBJ1-2	13	few	TGCAGCGTTGCTGAGCTCGAGGGCTATGGCTACACCTTC	CSVAELEGYGYTF
NA	TRBV28	TRBJ2-3	13	few	TGTGCCAACCGGGACACCTCCACAGATACGCAGTATTTT	CANRDTSTDTQYF
NA	TRBV6-2/TRBV6-3	TRBJ2-7	12	NA	TGTGCCAGCTCGACGCATGCCTACGAGCAGTACTTC	CASSTHAYEQYF
NA	TRBV5-6	TRBJ2-1	12	few	TGTGCCAGCAGCTGGGGGCGGTCCCGGGGGTTCTTC	CASSWGRSRGFF
NA	TRBV11-1	TRBJ2-1	15	many	TGTGCCAGCAGCTTACTTTTGGCAGCTTACAATGAGCAGTTCTTC	CASSLLLAAYNEQFF
NA	TRBV27	TRBJ1-4	14	few	TGTGCCAGCAGTTTTAGAGGGGCGCGAGAAAAACTGTTTTTT	CASSFRGAREKLFF